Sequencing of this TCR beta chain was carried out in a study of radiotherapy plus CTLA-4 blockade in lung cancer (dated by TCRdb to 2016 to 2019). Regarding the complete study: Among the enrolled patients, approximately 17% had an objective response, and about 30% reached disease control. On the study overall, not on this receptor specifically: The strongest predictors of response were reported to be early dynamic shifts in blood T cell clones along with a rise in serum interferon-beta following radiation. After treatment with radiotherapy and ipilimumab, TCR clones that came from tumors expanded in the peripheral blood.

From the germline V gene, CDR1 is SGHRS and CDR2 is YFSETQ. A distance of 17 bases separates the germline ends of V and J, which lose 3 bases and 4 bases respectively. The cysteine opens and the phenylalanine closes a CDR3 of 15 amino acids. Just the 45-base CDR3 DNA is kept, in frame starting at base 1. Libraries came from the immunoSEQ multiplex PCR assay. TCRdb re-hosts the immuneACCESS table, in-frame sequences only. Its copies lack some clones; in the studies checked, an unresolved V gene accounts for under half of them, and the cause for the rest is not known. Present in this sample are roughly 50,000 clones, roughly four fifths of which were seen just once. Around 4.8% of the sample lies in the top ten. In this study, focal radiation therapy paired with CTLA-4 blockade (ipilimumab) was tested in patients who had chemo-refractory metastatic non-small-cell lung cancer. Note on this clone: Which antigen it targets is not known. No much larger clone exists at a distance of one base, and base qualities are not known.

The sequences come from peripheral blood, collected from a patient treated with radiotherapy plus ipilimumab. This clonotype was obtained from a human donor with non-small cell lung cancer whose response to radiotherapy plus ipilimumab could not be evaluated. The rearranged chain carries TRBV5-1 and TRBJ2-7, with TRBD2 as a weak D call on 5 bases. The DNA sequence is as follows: TGCGCCAGCAGCTCGGAAGGGCGGGCCGGATACGAGCAGTACTTC. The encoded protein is CASSSEGRAGYEQYF.